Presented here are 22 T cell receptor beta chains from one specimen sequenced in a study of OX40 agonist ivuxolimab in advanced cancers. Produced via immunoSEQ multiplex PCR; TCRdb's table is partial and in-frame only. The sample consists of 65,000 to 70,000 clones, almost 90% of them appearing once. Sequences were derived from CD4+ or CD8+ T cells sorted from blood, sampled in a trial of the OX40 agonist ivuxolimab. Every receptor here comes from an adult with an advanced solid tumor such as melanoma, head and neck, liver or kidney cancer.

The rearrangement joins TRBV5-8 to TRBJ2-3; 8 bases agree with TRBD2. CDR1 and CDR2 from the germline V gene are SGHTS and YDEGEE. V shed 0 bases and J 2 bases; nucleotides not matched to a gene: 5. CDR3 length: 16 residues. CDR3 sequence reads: CASSLGAGAPTDTQYF. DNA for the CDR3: TGTGCCAGCAGCTTGGGAGCGGGGGCTCCCACAGATACGCAGTATTTT.

The CDR3 nucleotides read TGCGCCAGCAGCCCGCAGTTGAGCGGGAGATCCCACGAGCAGTACTTC. This encodes CASSPQLSGRSHEQYF. The chain couples TRBV4-3 to TRBJ2-7; the match to TRBD2 covers 8 bases. V trimming: 4 bases; J trimming: 5 bases; junction bases outside the gene matches: 13. Germline values: CDR1 LGHNA, CDR2 YSLEER. This CDR3 is built from 16 residues.

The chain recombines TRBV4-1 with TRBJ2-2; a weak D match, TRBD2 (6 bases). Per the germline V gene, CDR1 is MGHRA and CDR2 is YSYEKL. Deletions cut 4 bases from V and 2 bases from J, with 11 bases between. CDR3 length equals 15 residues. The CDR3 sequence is CASSRGDGNTGELFF. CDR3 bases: TGCGCCAGCAGCCGGGGGGACGGCAACACCGGGGAGCTGTTTTTT.

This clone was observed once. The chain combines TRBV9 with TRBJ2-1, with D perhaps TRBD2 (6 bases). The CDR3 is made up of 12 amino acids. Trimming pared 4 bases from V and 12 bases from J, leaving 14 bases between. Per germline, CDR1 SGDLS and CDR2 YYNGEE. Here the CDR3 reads CASSPHEEGQFF. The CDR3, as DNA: TGTGCCAGCAGCCCTCATGAGGAGGGGCAGTTCTTC.

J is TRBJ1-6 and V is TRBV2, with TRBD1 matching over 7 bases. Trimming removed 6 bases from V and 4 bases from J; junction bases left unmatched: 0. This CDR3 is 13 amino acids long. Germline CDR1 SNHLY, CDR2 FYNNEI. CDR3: CASRGQYNSPLHF. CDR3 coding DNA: TGTGCCAGCAGGGGACAGTATAATTCACCCCTCCACTTT.

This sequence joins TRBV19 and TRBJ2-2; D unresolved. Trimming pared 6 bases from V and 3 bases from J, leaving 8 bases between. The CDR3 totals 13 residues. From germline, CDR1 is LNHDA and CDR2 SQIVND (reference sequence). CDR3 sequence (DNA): TGTGCCAGTAGCCTCGGGTACACCGGGGAGCTGTTTTTT. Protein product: CASSLGYTGELFF.

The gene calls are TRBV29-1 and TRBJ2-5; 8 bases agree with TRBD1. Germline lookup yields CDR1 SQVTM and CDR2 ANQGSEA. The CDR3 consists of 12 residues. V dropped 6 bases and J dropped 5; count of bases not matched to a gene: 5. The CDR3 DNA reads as TGCAGCGTCGACAGGGGCTGGGAGACCCAGTACTTC. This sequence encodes CSVDRGWETQYF.

CDR3 region: CASSSTGGGYGYTF. DNA of the CDR3: TGTGCCAGCAGTAGTACAGGGGGCGGCTATGGCTACACCTTC. The V and J genes are TRBV28 and TRBJ1-2; 9 nucleotides line up with TRBD1. V lost 5 bases to trimming and J lost 4 bases; unmatched junction nucleotides: 5. This CDR3 spans 14 amino acids. In germline, CDR1 is MDHEN, CDR2 SYDVKM.

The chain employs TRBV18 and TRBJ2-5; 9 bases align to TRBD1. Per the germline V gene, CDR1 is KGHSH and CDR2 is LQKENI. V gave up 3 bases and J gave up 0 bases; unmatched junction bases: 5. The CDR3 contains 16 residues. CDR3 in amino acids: CASSPRDREYQETQYF. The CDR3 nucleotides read TGTGCCAGCTCACCCCGGGACAGGGAGTACCAAGAGACCCAGTACTTC.

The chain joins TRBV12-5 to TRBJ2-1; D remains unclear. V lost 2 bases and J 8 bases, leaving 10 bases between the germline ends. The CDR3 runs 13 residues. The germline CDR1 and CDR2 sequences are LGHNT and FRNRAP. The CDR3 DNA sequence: TGTGCTAGTGGTTTGAACCTCCGGTATGAGCAGTTCTTC. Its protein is CASGLNLRYEQFF.

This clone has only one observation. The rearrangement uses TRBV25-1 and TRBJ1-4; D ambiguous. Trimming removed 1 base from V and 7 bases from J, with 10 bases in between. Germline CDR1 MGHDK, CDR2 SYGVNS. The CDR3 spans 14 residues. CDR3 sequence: CASSEWPMSEKLFF. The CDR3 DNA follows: TGTGCCAGCAGTGAATGGCCGATGTCTGAAAAACTGTTTTTT.

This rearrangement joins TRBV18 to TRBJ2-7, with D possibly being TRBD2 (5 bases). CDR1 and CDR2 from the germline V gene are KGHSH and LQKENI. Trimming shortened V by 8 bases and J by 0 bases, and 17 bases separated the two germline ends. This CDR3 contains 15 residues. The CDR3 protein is CASAPTGGSSYEQYF. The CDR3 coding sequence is TGTGCCAGCGCGCCGACGGGTGGGAGCTCCTACGAGCAGTACTTC. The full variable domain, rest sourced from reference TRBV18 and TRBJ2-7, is NAGVMQNPRHLVRRRGQEARLRCSPMKGHSHVYWYRQLPEEGLKFMVYLQKENIIDESGMPKERFSAEFPKEGPSILRIQQVVRGDSAAYFCASAPTGGSSYEQYFGPGTRLTVT.

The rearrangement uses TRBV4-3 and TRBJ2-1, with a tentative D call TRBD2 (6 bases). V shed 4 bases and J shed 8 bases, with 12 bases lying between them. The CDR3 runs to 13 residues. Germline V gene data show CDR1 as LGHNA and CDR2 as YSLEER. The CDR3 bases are TGCGCCAGCAGCCTGCAAGCGGGCTATGAGCAGTTCTTC. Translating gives CASSLQAGYEQFF.

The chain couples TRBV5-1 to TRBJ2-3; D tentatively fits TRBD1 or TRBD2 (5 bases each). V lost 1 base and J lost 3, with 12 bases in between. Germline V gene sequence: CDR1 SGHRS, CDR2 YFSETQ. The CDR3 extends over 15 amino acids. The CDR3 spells CASSLPGTITDTQYF. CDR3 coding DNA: TGCGCCAGCAGCTTGCCAGGGACGATTACAGATACGCAGTATTTT.

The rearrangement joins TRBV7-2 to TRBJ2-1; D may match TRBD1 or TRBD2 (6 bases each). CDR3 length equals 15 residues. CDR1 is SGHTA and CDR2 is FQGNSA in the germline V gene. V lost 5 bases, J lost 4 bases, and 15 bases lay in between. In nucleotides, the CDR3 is TGTGCCAGCAGCGCTTCTAGGGGGGAATACAATGAGCAGTTCTTC. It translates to CASSASRGEYNEQFF.

CDR3 residues: CASSETTNTGELFF. The DNA for the CDR3 is TGTGCCAGCAGCGAAACGACGAACACCGGGGAGCTGTTTTTT. The chain recombines TRBV9 with TRBJ2-2; no firm D call. Trimming left V 3 bases short and J 0 bases short, with 6 bases between. Germline V lookup: CDR1 SGDLS, CDR2 YYNGEE. The CDR3 contains 14 residues.

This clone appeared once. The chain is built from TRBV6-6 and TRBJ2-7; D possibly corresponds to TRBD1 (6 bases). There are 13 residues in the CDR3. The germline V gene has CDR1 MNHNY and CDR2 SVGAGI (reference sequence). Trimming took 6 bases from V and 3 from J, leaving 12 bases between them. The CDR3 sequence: CASSRKQGYEQYF. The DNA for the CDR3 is TGTGCCAGCAGCCGAAAACAGGGCTACGAGCAGTACTTC.

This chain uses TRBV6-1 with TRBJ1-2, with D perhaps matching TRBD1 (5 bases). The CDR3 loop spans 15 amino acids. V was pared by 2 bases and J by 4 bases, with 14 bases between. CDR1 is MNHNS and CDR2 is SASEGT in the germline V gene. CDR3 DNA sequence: TGTGCCAGCAGTGAAACGGGCAGGGAATCCTATGGCTACACCTTC. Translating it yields CASSETGRESYGYTF.

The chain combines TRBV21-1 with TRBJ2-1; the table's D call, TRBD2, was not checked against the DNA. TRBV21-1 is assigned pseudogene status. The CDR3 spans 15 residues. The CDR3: CASSSFGTGHNEQFF. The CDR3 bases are TGTGCCAGCAGCTCATTCGGGACTGGACACAATGAGCAGTTCTTC.

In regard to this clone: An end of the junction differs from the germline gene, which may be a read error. The CDR3 sequence is CASSPGQGASHEQYF. For the CDR3, the DNA is TGTGCCAGCTCACCTGGACAGGGGGCCTCCCACGAGCAGTACTTC. The chain carries TRBV18 and TRBJ2-7, with TRBD1 identical over 11 bases. CDR1 and CDR2 (germline): KGHSH, LQKENI. This CDR3 comprises 15 residues. The entire variable domain, with the rest obtained from reference TRBV18 and TRBJ2-7, is as follows: NAGVMQNPRHLVRRRGQEARLRCSPMKGHSHVYWYRQLPEEGLKFMVYLQKENIIDESGMPKERFSAEFPKEGPSILRIQQVVRGDSAAYFCASSPGQGASHEQYFGPGTRLTVT.

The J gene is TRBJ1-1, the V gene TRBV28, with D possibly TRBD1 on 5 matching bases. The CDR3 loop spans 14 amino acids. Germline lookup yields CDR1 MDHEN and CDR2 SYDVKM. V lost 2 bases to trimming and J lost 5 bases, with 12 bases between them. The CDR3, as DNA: TGTGCCAGCAGTTTACAGGGAGGGTGGACTGAAGCTTTCTTT. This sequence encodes CASSLQGGWTEAFF.

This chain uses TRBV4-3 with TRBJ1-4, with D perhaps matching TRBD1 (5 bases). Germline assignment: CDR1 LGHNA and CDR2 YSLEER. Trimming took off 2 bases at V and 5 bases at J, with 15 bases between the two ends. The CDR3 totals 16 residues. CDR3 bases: TGCGCCAGCAGCCAACGAATCCTTCAGGGAAATGAAAAACTGTTTTTT. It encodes CASSQRILQGNEKLFF.